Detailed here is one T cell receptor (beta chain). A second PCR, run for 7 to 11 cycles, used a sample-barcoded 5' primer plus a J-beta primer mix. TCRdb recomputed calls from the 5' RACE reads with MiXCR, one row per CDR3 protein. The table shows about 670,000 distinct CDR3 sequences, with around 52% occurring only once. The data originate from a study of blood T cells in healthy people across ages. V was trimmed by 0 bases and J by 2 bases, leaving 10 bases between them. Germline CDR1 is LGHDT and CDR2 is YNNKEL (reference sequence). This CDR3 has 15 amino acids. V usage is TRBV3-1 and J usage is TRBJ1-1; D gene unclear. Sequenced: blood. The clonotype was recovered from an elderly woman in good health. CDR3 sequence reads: CASSQDWTYNTEAFF. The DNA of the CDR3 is TGTGCCAGCAGCCAAGATTGGACGTATAACACTGAAGCTTTCTTT.